The 12 T cell receptor beta chains below all came from one sample that was sequenced in a study of cytomegalovirus exposure and HLA in healthy donors. This PCR relied on a set of 60 Vbeta primers and 13 Jbeta primers. Produced via immunoSEQ multiplex PCR; TCRdb's table is partial and in-frame only. The data show under 200,000 clones, approximately 80% seen once. The specimen was PBMCs. Receptors were obtained from a man aged 45-65 years in good health and CMV-seropositive.

This chain uses TRBV7-2 with TRBJ2-2; TRBD2 aligns across 14 bases. CDR1 and CDR2 (germline): SGHTA, FQGNSA. J was trimmed by 6 bases and V by 1 base; bases with no gene match: 4. This CDR3 comprises 17 residues. This chain's CDR3 is CASSLVGLAGAAGELFF. CDR3 nucleotide sequence: TGTGCCAGCAGCTTAGTGGGACTAGCGGGGGCCGCCGGGGAGCTGTTTTTT.

The chain is built from TRBV5-1 and TRBJ2-1; 8 bases are a match to TRBD2. The V and J ends lost 7 bases and 9 bases, in that order; junction bases with no gene match: 6. Germline-derived CDR1 and CDR2 are SGHRS and YFSETQ. CDR3 length equals 12 residues. The CDR3 DNA reads TGCGCCAGCGGCCCGGGAGGGACTGAGCAGTTCTTC. Translation gives CASGPGGTEQFF.

The V call is TRBV7-2, the J call TRBJ2-1; 7 bases line up with TRBD2. The V gene end was trimmed by 5 bases and the J gene end by 1 base; junction bases not matched to a gene: 2. Germline V gene sequence: CDR1 SGHTA, CDR2 FQGNSA. This CDR3 spans 14 amino acids. CDR3 protein: CASSPGRSYNEQFF. The CDR3 DNA reads TGTGCCAGCAGCCCCGGGAGGTCCTACAATGAGCAGTTCTTC.

This chain links TRBV5-1 with TRBJ1-1; 10 bases line up with TRBD1. The V gene's germline CDR1 is SGHRS and CDR2 YFSETQ. The CDR3 consists of 18 residues. Trimming cost V 4 bases and J 0 bases; bases outside gene matches: 12. CDR3 loop: CASSHPGTGVGMNTEAFF. CDR3 sequence (DNA): TGCGCCAGCAGCCACCCGGGGACAGGGGTAGGGATGAACACTGAAGCTTTCTTT.

This clone was counted only a few times. The chain employs TRBV5-6 and TRBJ1-3; D gene unclear. Germline V gives CDR1 SGHDT, CDR2 YYEEEE. There are 12 residues in the CDR3. The V and J ends lost 2 bases and 4 bases respectively, with 4 bases between them. CDR3 in amino acids: CASSFLGNTIYF. The CDR3 coding sequence is TGTGCCAGCAGCTTCTTGGGAAACACCATATATTTT. The full variable domain, its missing parts supplied by reference TRBV5-6 and TRBJ1-3, is DAGVTQSPTHLIKTRGQQVTLRCSPKSGHDTVSWYQQALGQGPQFIFQYYEEEERQRGNFPDRFSGHQFPNYSSELNVNALLLGDSALYLCASSFLGNTIYFGEGSWLTVV.

The V gene is TRBV9, the J gene TRBJ1-6; TRBD1 agrees at 12 bases. Germline V gene data show CDR1 as SGDLS and CDR2 as YYNGEE. The CDR3 has 15 residues. V lost 6 bases and J lost 10; bases outside the gene matches: 8. The CDR3 region is CASTVGGTGGSPLHF. The DNA of the CDR3 is TGTGCCAGCACCGTCGGGGGGACAGGGGGCTCACCCCTCCACTTT. Full variable domain (outside the CDR3, taken from reference TRBV9 and TRBJ1-6): DSGVTQTPKHLITATGQRVTLRCSPRSGDLSVYWYQQSLDQGLQFLIQYYNGEERAKGNILERFSAQQFPDLHSELNLSSLELGDSALYFCASTVGGTGGSPLHFGNGTRLTVT.

This rearrangement joins TRBV6-5 to TRBJ2-7; D perhaps matches TRBD2 (5 bases). Trimming removed 2 bases at V and 1 base at J, with 6 bases between. Germline loops: CDR1 MNHEY, CDR2 SVGAGI. The CDR3 covers 13 residues. The CDR3 DNA is TGTGCCAGCAGTTACGGGGAGTCCTACGAGCAGTACTTC. The encoded protein is CASSYGESYEQYF.

V and J are TRBV11-2 and TRBJ2-3; D is possibly TRBD2 (6 bases). Germline V lookup: CDR1 SGHAT, CDR2 FQNNGV. The CDR3 extends over 15 amino acids. Trimming took off 5 bases at V and 3 bases at J, with 15 bases between the two ends. The CDR3 nucleotides are TGTGCCAGCAGCCCGACCCCCGGGAGAACAGATACGCAGTATTTT. This codes for CASSPTPGRTDTQYF.

V usage is TRBV4-3 and J usage is TRBJ2-3; tentatively, D is TRBD1 (8 bases). The CDR3 totals 14 residues. With 4 bases removed from V and 3 bases from J, the gap between germline ends came to 11 bases. Germline CDR1 LGHNA, CDR2 YSLEER. In DNA form, the CDR3 reads TGCGCCAGCAGCCCACAGGGGGGGACAGATACGCAGTATTTT. Protein product: CASSPQGGTDTQYF.

This clone occurred a few times. The CDR3 loop is CASSPHSSGANVLTF. CDR3 DNA: TGTGCCAGCAGCCCCCATAGCTCTGGGGCCAACGTCCTGACTTTC. The chain combines TRBV9 with TRBJ2-6; the D is unclear. V lost 4 bases, J lost 0 bases, and 8 bases lay in between. CDR1 SGDLS and CDR2 YYNGEE come from the germline V gene. CDR3 size: 15 residues.

The chain is built from TRBV28 and TRBJ1-1; D is uncertain. The CDR3 runs 13 residues. V lost 3 bases and J 3 bases, leaving 8 bases between the germline ends. From germline, CDR1 is MDHEN and CDR2 SYDVKM. The CDR3 sequence: CASSLGLDTEAFF. CDR3 bases: TGTGCCAGCAGTTTGGGCCTTGACACTGAAGCTTTCTTT. The full variable domain, with the rest looked up from reference TRBV28 and TRBJ1-1, is DVKVTQSSRYLVKRTGEKVFLECVQDMDHENMFWYRQDPGLGLRLIYFSYDVKMKEKGDIPEGYSVSREKKERFSLILESASTNQTSMYLCASSLGLDTEAFFGQGTRLTVV.

This clone was seen just once. This chain connects TRBV5-6 to TRBJ2-7; TRBD1 aligns across 7 bases. V shed 0 bases and J 0 bases; nucleotides not matched to a gene: 3. Germline V CDR1 and CDR2: SGHDT, YYEEEE. The CDR3 spans 15 residues. The CDR3 protein is CASSLADRSSYEQYF. CDR3 nucleotide sequence: TGTGCCAGCAGCTTGGCGGACAGGAGCTCCTACGAGCAGTACTTC.